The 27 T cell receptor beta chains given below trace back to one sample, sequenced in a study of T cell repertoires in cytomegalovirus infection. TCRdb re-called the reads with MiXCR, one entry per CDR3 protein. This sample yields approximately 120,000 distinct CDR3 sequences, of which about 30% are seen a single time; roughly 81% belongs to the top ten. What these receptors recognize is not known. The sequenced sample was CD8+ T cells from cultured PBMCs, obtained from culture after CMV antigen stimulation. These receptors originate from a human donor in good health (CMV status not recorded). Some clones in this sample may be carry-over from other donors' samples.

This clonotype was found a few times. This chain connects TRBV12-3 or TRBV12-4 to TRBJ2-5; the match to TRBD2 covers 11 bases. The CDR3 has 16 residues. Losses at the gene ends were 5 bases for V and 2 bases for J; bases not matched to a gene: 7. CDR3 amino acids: CASSPLAGGRQETQYF. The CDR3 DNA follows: TGTGCCAGCAGTCCCCTAGCGGGGGGACGTCAAGAGACCCAGTACTTC.

CDR3 sequence (DNA): TGTGCCAGCAGCCCAGCGGGAGTCACTGAAGCTTTCTTT. Translated, it gives CASSPAGVTEAFF. The chain couples TRBV11-3 to TRBJ1-1, with unresolved D. From germline, CDR1 is SGHNT and CDR2 YENEEA. The CDR3 runs to 13 residues. V lost 5 bases and J 4 bases, leaving 11 bases between the germline ends.

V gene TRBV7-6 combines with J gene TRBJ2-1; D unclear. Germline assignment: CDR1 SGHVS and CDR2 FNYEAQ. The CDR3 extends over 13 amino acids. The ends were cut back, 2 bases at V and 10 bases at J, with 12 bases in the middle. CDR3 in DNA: TGTGCCAGCAGCTTAACAGAACTCAGGGAGCAGTTCTTC. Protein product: CASSLTELREQFF.

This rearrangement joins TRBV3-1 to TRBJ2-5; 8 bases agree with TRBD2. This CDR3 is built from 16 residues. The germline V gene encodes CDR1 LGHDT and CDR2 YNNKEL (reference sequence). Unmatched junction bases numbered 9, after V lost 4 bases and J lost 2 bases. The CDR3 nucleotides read TGTGCCAGCAGCCTCCTCGGGGGGGGACGGCAAGAGACCCAGTACTTC. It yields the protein CASSLLGGGRQETQYF.

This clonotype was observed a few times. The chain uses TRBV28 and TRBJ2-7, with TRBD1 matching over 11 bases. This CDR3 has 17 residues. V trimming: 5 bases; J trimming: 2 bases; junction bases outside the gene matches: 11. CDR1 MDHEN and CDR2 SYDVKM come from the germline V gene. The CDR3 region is CASSLAEPGQGAYEQYF. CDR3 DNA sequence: TGTGCCAGCAGTCTAGCTGAACCGGGACAGGGGGCCTACGAGCAGTACTTC.

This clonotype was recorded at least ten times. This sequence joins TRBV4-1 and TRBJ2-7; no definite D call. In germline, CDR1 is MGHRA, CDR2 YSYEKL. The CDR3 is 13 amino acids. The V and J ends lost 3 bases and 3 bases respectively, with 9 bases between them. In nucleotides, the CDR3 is TGCGCCAGCAGCCAGGCAGCGAACTACGAGCAGTACTTC. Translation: CASSQAANYEQYF.

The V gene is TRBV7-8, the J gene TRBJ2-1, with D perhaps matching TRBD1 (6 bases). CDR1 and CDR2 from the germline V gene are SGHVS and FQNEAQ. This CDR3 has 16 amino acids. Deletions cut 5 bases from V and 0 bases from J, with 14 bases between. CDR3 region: CASSLRTASSYNEQFF. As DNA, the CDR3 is TGTGCCAGCAGCCTCAGGACAGCGAGCTCCTACAATGAGCAGTTCTTC.

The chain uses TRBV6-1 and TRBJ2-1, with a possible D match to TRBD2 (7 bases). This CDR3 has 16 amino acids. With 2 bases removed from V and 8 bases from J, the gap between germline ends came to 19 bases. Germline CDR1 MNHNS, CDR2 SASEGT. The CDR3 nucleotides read TGTGCCAGCAGTGAATCGAGGTGGGGGGGCCTCTATGAGCAGTTCTTC. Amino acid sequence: CASSESRWGGLYEQFF.

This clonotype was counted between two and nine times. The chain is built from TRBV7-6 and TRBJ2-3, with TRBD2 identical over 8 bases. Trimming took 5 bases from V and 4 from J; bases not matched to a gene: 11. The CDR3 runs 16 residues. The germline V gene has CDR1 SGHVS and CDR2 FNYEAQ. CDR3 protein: CASSINTGGPPDTQYF. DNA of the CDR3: TGTGCCAGCAGCATCAACACGGGGGGGCCCCCAGATACGCAGTATTTT.

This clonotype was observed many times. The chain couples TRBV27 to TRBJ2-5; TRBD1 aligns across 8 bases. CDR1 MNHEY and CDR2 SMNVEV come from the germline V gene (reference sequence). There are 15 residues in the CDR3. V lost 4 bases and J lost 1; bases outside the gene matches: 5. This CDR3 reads CASSSWTGSQETQYF. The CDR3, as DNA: TGTGCCAGCAGTTCATGGACAGGGTCCCAAGAGACCCAGTACTTC.

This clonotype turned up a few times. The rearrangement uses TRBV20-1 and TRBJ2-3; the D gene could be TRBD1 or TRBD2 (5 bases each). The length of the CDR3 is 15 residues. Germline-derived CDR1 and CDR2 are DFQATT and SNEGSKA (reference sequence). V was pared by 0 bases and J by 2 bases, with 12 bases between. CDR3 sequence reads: CSARDPGTNTDTQYF. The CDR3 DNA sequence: TGCAGTGCTAGAGACCCGGGGACCAACACAGATACGCAGTATTTT.

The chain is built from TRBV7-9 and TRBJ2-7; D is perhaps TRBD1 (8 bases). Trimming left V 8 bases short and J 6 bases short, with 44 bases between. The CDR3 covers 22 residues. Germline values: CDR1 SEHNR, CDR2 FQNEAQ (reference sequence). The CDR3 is CASRHSRTGGPAKNRGRAEQYF. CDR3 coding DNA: TGTGCCAGCCGGCACTCACGTACGGGAGGCCCGGCGAAGAACAGGGGGAGGGCCGAGCAGTACTTC.

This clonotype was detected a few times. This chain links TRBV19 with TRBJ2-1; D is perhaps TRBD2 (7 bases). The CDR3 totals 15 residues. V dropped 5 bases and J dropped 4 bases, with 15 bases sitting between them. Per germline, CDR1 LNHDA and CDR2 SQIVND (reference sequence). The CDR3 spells CASSPSGGPYNEQFF. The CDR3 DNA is TGTGCCAGTAGTCCTTCGGGGGGCCCTTACAATGAGCAGTTCTTC.

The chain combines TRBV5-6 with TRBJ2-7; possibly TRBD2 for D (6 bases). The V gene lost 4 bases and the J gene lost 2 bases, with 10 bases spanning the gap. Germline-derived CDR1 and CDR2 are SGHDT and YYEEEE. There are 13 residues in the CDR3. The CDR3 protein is CASSRDFPYEQYF. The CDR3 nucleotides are TGTGCCAGCAGCCGGGACTTCCCCTACGAGCAGTACTTC.

The CDR3 reads CASSPVAGILETQYF. The CDR3 DNA reads as TGTGCCAGCAGCCCAGTAGCGGGGATTTTAGAGACCCAGTACTTC. The chain carries TRBV7-6 and TRBJ2-5; 8 nucleotides line up with TRBD2. In germline, CDR1 is SGHVS, CDR2 FNYEAQ. There are 15 residues in the CDR3. Trimming at V came to 5 bases and at J to 4 bases, leaving 9 bases not matched to a gene.

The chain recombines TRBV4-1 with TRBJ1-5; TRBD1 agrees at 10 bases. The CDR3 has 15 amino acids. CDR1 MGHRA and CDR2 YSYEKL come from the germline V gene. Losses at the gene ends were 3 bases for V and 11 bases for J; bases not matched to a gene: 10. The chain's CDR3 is CASSQEGTGEGAQHF. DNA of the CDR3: TGCGCCAGCAGCCAGGAGGGGACAGGGGAAGGGGCCCAGCATTTT.

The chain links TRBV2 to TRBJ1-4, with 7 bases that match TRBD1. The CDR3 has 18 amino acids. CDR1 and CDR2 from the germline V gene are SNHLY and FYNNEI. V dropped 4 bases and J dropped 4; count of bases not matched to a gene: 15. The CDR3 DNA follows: TGTGCCAGCAGTGGTTGGGGACAGTGGCCTGATGTTAATGAAAAACTGTTTTTT. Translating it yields CASSGWGQWPDVNEKLFF.

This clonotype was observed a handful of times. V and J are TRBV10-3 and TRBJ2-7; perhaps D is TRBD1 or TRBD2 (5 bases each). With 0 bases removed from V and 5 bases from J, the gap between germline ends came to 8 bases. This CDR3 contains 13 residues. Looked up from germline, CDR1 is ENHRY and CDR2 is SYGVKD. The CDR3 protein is CAISESGTHEQYF. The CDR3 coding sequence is TGTGCCATCAGTGAGTCAGGGACCCACGAGCAGTACTTC.

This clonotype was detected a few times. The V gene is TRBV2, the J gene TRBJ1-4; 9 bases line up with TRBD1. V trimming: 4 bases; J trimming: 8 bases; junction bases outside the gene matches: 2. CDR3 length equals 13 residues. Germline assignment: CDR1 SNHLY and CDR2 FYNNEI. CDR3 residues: CASSGQGGEKLFF. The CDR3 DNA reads TGTGCCAGCAGTGGACAGGGGGGCGAAAAACTGTTTTTT.

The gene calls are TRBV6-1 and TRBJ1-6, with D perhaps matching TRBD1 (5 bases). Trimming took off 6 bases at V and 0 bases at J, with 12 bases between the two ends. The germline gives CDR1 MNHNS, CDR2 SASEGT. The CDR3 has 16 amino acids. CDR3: CASRHRKSSYNSPLHF. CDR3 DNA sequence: TGTGCCAGCAGGCACAGGAAAAGCTCCTATAATTCACCCCTCCACTTT.

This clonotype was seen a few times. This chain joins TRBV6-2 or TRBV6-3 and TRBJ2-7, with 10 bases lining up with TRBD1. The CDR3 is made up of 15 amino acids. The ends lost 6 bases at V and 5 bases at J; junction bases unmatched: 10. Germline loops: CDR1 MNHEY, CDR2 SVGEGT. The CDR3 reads CASSNAGQGTHEQYF. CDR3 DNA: TGTGCCAGCAGCAACGCGGGACAGGGGACCCACGAGCAGTACTTC.

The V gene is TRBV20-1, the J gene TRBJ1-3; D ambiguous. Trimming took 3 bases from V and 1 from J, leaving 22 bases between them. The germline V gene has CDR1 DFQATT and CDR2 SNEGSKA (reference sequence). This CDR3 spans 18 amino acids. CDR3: CSASKAGSISDSGNTIYF. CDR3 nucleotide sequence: TGCAGTGCTAGTAAGGCAGGATCGATCTCCGATTCTGGAAACACCATATATTTT.

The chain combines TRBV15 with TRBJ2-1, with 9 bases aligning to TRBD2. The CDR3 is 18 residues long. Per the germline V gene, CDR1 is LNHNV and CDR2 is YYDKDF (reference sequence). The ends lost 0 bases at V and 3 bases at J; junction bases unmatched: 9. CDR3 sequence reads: CATSRESSLAGSYNEQFF. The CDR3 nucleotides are TGTGCCACCAGCAGAGAGAGCAGTCTAGCGGGGAGCTACAATGAGCAGTTCTTC.

CDR3 DNA: TGTGCCAGCAGCTTGGTCCCCCGGCGCCGGGACAGGGAGGGTTACGAGCAGTACTTC. Encoded protein: CASSLVPRRRDREGYEQYF. The chain recombines TRBV5-6 with TRBJ2-7, with 9 positions matching TRBD1. This CDR3 comprises 19 residues. In germline, CDR1 is SGHDT, CDR2 YYEEEE. Trimming took 0 bases from V and 4 from J; bases not matched to a gene: 17.

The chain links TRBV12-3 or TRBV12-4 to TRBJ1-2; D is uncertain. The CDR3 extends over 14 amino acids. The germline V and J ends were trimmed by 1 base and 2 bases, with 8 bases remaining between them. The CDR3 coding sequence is TGTGCCAGCAGTTTAGATTCAGTGAACTATGGCTACACCTTC. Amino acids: CASSLDSVNYGYTF.

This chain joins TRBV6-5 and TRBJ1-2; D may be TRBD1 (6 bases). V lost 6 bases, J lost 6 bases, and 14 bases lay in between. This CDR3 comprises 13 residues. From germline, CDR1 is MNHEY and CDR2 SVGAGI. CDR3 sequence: CASSSGQLDGYTF. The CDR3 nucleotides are TGTGCCAGCAGCTCCGGACAGTTAGATGGCTACACCTTC.

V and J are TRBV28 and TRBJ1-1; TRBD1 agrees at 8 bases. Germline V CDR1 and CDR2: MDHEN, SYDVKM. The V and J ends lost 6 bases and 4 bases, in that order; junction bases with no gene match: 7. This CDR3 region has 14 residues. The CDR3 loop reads CASRPGQDFTEAFF. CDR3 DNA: TGTGCCAGCAGGCCGGGACAGGACTTCACTGAAGCTTTCTTT.